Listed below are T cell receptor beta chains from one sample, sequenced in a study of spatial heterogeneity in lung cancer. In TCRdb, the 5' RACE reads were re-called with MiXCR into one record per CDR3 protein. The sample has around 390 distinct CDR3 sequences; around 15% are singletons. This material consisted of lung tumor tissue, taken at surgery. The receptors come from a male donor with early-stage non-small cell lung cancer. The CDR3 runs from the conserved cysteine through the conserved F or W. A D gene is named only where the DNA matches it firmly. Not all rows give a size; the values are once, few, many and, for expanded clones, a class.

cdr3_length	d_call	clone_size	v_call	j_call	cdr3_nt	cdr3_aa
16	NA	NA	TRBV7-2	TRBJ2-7	TGTGCCAGCAGCTCCCTGGGGTCGGACCCTTCCTACGAGCAGTACTTC	CASSSLGSDPSYEQYF
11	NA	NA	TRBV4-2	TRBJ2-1	TGTGCCAGCAGCCCTGGCAATGAGCAGTTCTTC	CASSPGNEQFF
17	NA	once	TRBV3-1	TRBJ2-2	TGTGCCAGCAGCCAAGAGGCGCTCCTATCGAACACCGAGGAGCTGTTTTTT	CASSQEALLSNTEELFF
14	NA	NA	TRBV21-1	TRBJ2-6	TGTGCCAGCACCACAGGGACCGGGGCCAACGTCCTGACTTTC	CASTTGTGANVLTF
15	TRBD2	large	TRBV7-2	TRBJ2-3	TGTGCCAGCAGCAGCGGGGCCCTCCAGAGGGATACGCAGTATTTT	CASSSGALQRDTQYF
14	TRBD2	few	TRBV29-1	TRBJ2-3	TGCAGCGCCGGGGGGACCGACAAAACAGATACGCAGTATTTT	CSAGGTDKTDTQYF
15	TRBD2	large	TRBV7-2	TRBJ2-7	TGTGCCAGCAGCTCAGGACTAGCGGGAGTGGGGGAGCAGTACTTC	CASSSGLAGVGEQYF
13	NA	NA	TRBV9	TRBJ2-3	TGTGCCAGCAGCGTCCAATCTGGAGATACGCAGTATTTT	CASSVQSGDTQYF
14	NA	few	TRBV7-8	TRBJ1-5	TGTGCCAGCAGCTTAGGGATACTTTATCAGCCCCAGCATTTT	CASSLGILYQPQHF
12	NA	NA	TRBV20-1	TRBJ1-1	TGCAGTGCTAGAAAGCAGAACACTGAAGCTTTCTTT	CSARKQNTEAFF
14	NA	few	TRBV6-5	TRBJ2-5	TGTGCCAGCCGGGTAGCCCAAACGGGAGAGACCCAGTACTTC	CASRVAQTGETQYF
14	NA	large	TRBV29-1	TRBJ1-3	TGCAGCGTAAAGGACCAAGACAGGGGAAACACCATATATTTT	CSVKDQDRGNTIYF
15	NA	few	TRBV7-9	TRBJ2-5	TGTGCCAGCATCCAAGAGGGCGGGGGCGCCGGGGGCCAGTACTTC	CASIQEGGGAGGQYF
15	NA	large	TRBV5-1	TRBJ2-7	TGCGCCAGCAGCTTGGCCGGCAGGGGTCTCTACGAGCAGTACTTC	CASSLAGRGLYEQYF
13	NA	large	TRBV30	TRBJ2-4	TGTGCCTGGACGGCAGGGACCAAAAACATTCAGTACTTC	CAWTAGTKNIQYF
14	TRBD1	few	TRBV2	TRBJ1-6	TGTGCCAGCAGCCCCGGGACAGGGAGGTCACCCCTCCACTTT	CASSPGTGRSPLHF
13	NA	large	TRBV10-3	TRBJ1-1	TGTGCCATCAGTGAGTCAGGGTGGACTGAAGCTTTCTTT	CAISESGWTEAFF
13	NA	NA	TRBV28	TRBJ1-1	TGTGCCAGCAGGGGAGACACAAACACTGAAGCTTTCTTT	CASRGDTNTEAFF
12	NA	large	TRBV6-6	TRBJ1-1	TGTGCCAGCAGTTCCCCAGCCACTGAAGCTTTCTTT	CASSSPATEAFF
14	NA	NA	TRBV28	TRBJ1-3	TGTGCCAGCAGTTTCCTAGACAGCACCTCCACCATATATTTT	CASSFLDSTSTIYF
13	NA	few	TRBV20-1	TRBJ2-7	TGCAGTGCTTCAAGCCGGGAGCCCTACGAGCAGTACTTC	CSASSREPYEQYF
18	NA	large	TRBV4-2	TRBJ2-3	TGTGCCAGCAGCCAAGAGTTCAAGGGGGGAACTCACACAGATACGCAGTATTTT	CASSQEFKGGTHTDTQYF
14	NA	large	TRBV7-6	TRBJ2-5	TGTGCCAGCAGCTCCCCGTACGGGGCGGAGACCCAGTACTTC	CASSSPYGAETQYF
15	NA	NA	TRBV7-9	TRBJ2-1	TGTGCCAGCAGCTCGGACCCAGGGACCTACAATGAGCAGTTCTTC	CASSSDPGTYNEQFF
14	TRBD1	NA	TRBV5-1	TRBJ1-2	TGCGCCAGCAGCCAGGGACAGGGATACGATGGCTACACCTTC	CASSQGQGYDGYTF
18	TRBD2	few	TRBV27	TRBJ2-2	TGTGCCAGCAGTTTAGGGCTAGCGGGAGGGATAGGCACCGGGGAGCTGTTTTTT	CASSLGLAGGIGTGELFF
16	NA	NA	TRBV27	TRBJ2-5	TGTGCCAGCAGTGGAGAACCGTTCAGGTGGCAAGAGACCCAGTACTTC	CASSGEPFRWQETQYF
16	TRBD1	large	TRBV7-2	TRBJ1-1	TGTGCCAGCAGCGGGCGTGGGACAGGGGGCGGCACTGAAGCTTTCTTT	CASSGRGTGGGTEAFF
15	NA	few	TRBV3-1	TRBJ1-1	TGTGCCAGCAGCCAAGATTTGGGAGGGAACACTGAAGCTTTCTTT	CASSQDLGGNTEAFF
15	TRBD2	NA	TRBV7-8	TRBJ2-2	TGTGCCAGCAGCTTAGAAGGGAGGGCGAACGGGGAGCTGTTTTTT	CASSLEGRANGELFF
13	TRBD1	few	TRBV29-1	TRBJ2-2	TGCAGCGTTAACACAGGGGGTACCGGGGAGCTGTTTTTT	CSVNTGGTGELFF
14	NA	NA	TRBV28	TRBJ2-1	TGTGCCACCTCCCGGGACGGCGACACCAATGAGCAGTTCTTC	CATSRDGDTNEQFF
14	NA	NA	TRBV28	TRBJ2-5	TGTGCCAGCAGTTCTCTGGGATTGGAAGAGACCCAGTACTTC	CASSSLGLEETQYF
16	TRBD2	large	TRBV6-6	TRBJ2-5	TGTGCCAGCAGTACCGCTAGCGGGGCGGTAAGAGAGACCCAGTACTTC	CASSTASGAVRETQYF
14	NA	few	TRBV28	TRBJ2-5	TGTGCCAGCAGTCCCTTGACAGGGAGGGAGACCCAGTACTTC	CASSPLTGRETQYF
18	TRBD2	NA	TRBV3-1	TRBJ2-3	TGTGCCAGCAGGCTGGGACTAGCGGGAGGGCCGGGGACAGATACGCAGTATTTT	CASRLGLAGGPGTDTQYF
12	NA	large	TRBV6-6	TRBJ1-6	TGTGCCAGCACGTTCGGGGATTCACCCCTCCACTTT	CASTFGDSPLHF
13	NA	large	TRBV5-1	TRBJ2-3	TGCGCCAGCAGCTTGGTGTCCGCAGATACGCAGTATTTT	CASSLVSADTQYF
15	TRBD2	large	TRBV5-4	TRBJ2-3	TGTGCCAGCAGCCTGAGCGGGGCTAGCACAGATACGCAGTATTTT	CASSLSGASTDTQYF
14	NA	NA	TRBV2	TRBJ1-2	TGTGCCAGCAGCCTGTCTGACACTTTCTATGGCTACACCTTC	CASSLSDTFYGYTF
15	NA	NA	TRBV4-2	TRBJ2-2	TGTGCCAGCAGCCAAGAGGGGGGGCGGACCGGGGAGCTGTTTTTT	CASSQEGGRTGELFF
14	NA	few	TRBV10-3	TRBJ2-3	TGTGCCATCAGCAAGACAGGAGGCACAGATACGCAGTATTTT	CAISKTGGTDTQYF
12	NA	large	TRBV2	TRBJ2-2	TGTGCCAGCAGTGACGACACCGGGGAGCTGTTTTTT	CASSDDTGELFF
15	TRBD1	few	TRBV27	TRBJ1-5	TGTGCCAGCAGGACCGGGACAGCTAGCAATCAGCCCCAGCATTTT	CASRTGTASNQPQHF
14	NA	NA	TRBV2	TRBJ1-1	TGTGCCAGCTTGGACAGCCCACTGAACACTGAAGCTTTCTTT	CASLDSPLNTEAFF
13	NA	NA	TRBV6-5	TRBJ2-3	TGTGCCAGCCGGACCGTTAGCACAGATACGCAGTATTTT	CASRTVSTDTQYF
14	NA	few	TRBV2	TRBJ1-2	TGTGCCAGCAGTCTTGGCCCCTTGGACTATGGCTACACCTTC	CASSLGPLDYGYTF
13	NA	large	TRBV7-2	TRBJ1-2	TGTGCCAGCAGCTTCTCCGGGACGGGGACCTACACCTTC	CASSFSGTGTYTF
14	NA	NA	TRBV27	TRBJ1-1	NA	CASTPTPFGAEAFF
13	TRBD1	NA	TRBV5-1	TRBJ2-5	TGCGCCAGCAGGACAGGGGGCGAAGAGACCCAGTACTTC	CASRTGGEETQYF
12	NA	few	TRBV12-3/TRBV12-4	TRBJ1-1	TGTGCCAGCAACAAGGCGGGTTCTGAAGCTTTCTTT	CASNKAGSEAFF
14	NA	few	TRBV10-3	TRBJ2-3	TGTGCCATCAGTGACGGACAGAGCACAGATACGCAGTATTTT	CAISDGQSTDTQYF
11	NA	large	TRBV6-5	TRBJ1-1	TGTGCCAGCAGTTACTCGGGTGAAGCTTTCTTT	CASSYSGEAFF
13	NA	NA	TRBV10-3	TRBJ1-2	TGTGCCATCAGTGAGTCGGGAGGGGATGGCTACACCTTC	CAISESGGDGYTF
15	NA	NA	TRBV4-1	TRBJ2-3	TGCGCCAGCAGCCAAGACCCGGATCCCGCAGATACGCAGTATTTT	CASSQDPDPADTQYF
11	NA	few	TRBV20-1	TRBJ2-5	TGCAGAGGTGGACAGCAAGAGACCCAGTACTTC	CRGGQQETQYF
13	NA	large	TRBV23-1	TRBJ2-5	TGCGCCAGCAGTTATTCACAGCAAGAGACCCAGTACTTC	CASSYSQQETQYF